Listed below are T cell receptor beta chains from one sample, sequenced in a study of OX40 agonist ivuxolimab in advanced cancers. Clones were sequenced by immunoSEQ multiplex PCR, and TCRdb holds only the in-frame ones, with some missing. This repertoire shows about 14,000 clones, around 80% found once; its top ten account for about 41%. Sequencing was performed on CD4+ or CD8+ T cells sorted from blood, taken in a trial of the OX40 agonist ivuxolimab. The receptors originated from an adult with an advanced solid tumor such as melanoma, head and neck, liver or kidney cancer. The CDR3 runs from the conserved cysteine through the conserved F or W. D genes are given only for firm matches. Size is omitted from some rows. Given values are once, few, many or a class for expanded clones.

CDR3nt: TGTGCCAGCAGTGAATGGACAGGGGAGAATTCACCCCTCCACTTT; CDR3aa: CASSEWTGENSPLHF; len: 15; d_gene: TRBD1; abundance: -; j_gene: TRBJ1-6; v_gene: TRBV27
CDR3nt: TGTGCCAGCTCACCACCCTCAGGGAGCGAGCAGTACTTC; CDR3aa: CASSPPSGSEQYF; len: 13; d_gene: -; abundance: -; j_gene: TRBJ2-7; v_gene: TRBV18
CDR3nt: TGTGCCAGCAGGATGGGGGGGAGCTCCTACGAGCAGTACTTC; CDR3aa: CASRMGGSSYEQYF; len: 14; d_gene: TRBD2; abundance: once; j_gene: TRBJ2-7; v_gene: TRBV27
CDR3nt: TGTGCCAGTAGTTCGGACAGCTATTCGGAGAATTCACCCCTCCACTTT; CDR3aa: CASSSDSYSENSPLHF; len: 16; d_gene: -; abundance: -; j_gene: TRBJ1-6; v_gene: TRBV19
CDR3nt: TGTGCCAGCAGCTTAATGCAGGGCCCGTCCTACGAGCAGTACTTC; CDR3aa: CASSLMQGPSYEQYF; len: 15; d_gene: -; abundance: few; j_gene: TRBJ2-7; v_gene: TRBV7-8
CDR3nt: TGCGCCAGCAGCCAAGATAGAACAGGGGGCGATGGCTACACCTTC; CDR3aa: CASSQDRTGGDGYTF; len: 15; d_gene: TRBD1; abundance: -; j_gene: TRBJ1-2; v_gene: TRBV4-3
CDR3nt: TGTGCCAGCAGCCGCTCACGGGGACGGGATGAAAAACTGTTTTTT; CDR3aa: CASSRSRGRDEKLFF; len: 15; d_gene: -; abundance: -; j_gene: TRBJ1-4; v_gene: TRBV11-2
CDR3nt: TGTGCCAGCAGTTTAGGGGGCAGGGTTATAGTGGCCAATCAGCCCCAGCATTTT; CDR3aa: CASSLGGRVIVANQPQHF; len: 18; d_gene: -; abundance: -; j_gene: TRBJ1-5; v_gene: TRBV28
CDR3nt: TGTGCCAGCAGCTTGGGACAGGGAGAATCACCCCTCCACTTT; CDR3aa: CASSLGQGESPLHF; len: 14; d_gene: TRBD1; abundance: -; j_gene: TRBJ1-6; v_gene: TRBV7-9
CDR3nt: TGTGCCAGCAGTTACCCGGGACTAGCGGGACGGGAAAGCTCCTACAATGAGCAGTTCTTC; CDR3aa: CASSYPGLAGRESSYNEQFF; len: 20; d_gene: TRBD2; abundance: -; j_gene: TRBJ2-1; v_gene: TRBV28
CDR3nt: TGTGCCAGCAGCTTTAGGGACAGGGGGCGCGAAGGTGAAAAACTGTTTTTT; CDR3aa: CASSFRDRGREGEKLFF; len: 17; d_gene: TRBD1; abundance: -; j_gene: TRBJ1-4; v_gene: TRBV7-8
CDR3nt: TGCGCCAGCAGGGCGTTCCCCCGGGCCCCCTACGAGCAGTACTTC; CDR3aa: CASRAFPRAPYEQYF; len: 15; d_gene: -; abundance: -; j_gene: TRBJ2-7; v_gene: TRBV5-1
CDR3nt: TGTGCCAGCAGCCAACTAGGACAGAACTATGGCTACACCTTC; CDR3aa: CASSQLGQNYGYTF; len: 14; d_gene: -; abundance: -; j_gene: TRBJ1-2; v_gene: TRBV6-6
CDR3nt: TGCGCCAGCAGCCAAGAAGGGGCGGGCAGCTCCTACAATGAGCAGTTCTTC; CDR3aa: CASSQEGAGSSYNEQFF; len: 17; d_gene: -; abundance: few; j_gene: TRBJ2-1; v_gene: TRBV4-1
CDR3nt: TGTGCCAGCAGCCAGACAGGGGGACCCTACGAGCAGTACTTC; CDR3aa: CASSQTGGPYEQYF; len: 14; d_gene: TRBD1; abundance: -; j_gene: TRBJ2-7; v_gene: TRBV14
CDR3nt: TGTGCCACCAGCAGAGATCGGGGTTACGAGCAGTACTTC; CDR3aa: CATSRDRGYEQYF; len: 13; d_gene: -; abundance: -; j_gene: TRBJ2-7; v_gene: TRBV15
CDR3nt: TGTGCCAGCAGCTCAATTGGTGGACAGGGGACGGAGACCCAGTACTTC; CDR3aa: CASSSIGGQGTETQYF; len: 16; d_gene: TRBD1; abundance: -; j_gene: TRBJ2-5; v_gene: TRBV7-3
CDR3nt: TGTGCCAGCGTCGAGAGCGGGGGAGCGGATACGCAGTATTTT; CDR3aa: CASVESGGADTQYF; len: 14; d_gene: TRBD2; abundance: -; j_gene: TRBJ2-3; v_gene: TRBV2
CDR3nt: TGTGCCAGCAGCGTAGGCGGGGGGGCCCGAGAGACCCAGTACTTC; CDR3aa: CASSVGGGARETQYF; len: 15; d_gene: TRBD2; abundance: -; j_gene: TRBJ2-5; v_gene: TRBV9
CDR3nt: TGTGCCAGCAGTTCCCTCCCGGGACAGGAGTCCTACGAGCAGTACTTC; CDR3aa: CASSSLPGQESYEQYF; len: 16; d_gene: TRBD1; abundance: once; j_gene: TRBJ2-7; v_gene: TRBV28
CDR3nt: TGTGCCAGCAGCCCTGTAACTGGGACAGGGAACTATGGCTACACCTTC; CDR3aa: CASSPVTGTGNYGYTF; len: 16; d_gene: TRBD1; abundance: -; j_gene: TRBJ1-2; v_gene: TRBV13
CDR3nt: TGTGCCAGCAGTACTCGGACAGGGCGGGCCTATGGCTACACCTTC; CDR3aa: CASSTRTGRAYGYTF; len: 15; d_gene: TRBD1; abundance: large; j_gene: TRBJ1-2; v_gene: TRBV6-5
CDR3nt: TGTGCCAGCAGCAACTCTGGGACACGCGCTAACTATGGCTACACCTTC; CDR3aa: CASSNSGTRANYGYTF; len: 16; d_gene: -; abundance: few; j_gene: TRBJ1-2; v_gene: TRBV13
CDR3nt: TGTGCCAGCAGTAAACCGGGACGGTTGAACACTGAAGCTTTCTTT; CDR3aa: CASSKPGRLNTEAFF; len: 15; d_gene: -; abundance: few; j_gene: TRBJ1-1; v_gene: TRBV5-6
CDR3nt: TGTGCCAGCAGCGGCGGGGTAGCGGGAGACGTTGAGCAGTTCTTC; CDR3aa: CASSGGVAGDVEQFF; len: 15; d_gene: TRBD2; abundance: -; j_gene: TRBJ2-1; v_gene: TRBV9
CDR3nt: TGTGCCAGTAGTGAGATGACAGGCTTCTATGGCTACACCTTC; CDR3aa: CASSEMTGFYGYTF; len: 14; d_gene: -; abundance: medium-sized; j_gene: TRBJ1-2; v_gene: TRBV19
CDR3nt: TGTGCCATCGGAGAGGGGACAGTGAACAATGAGCAGTTCTTC; CDR3aa: CAIGEGTVNNEQFF; len: 14; d_gene: TRBD1; abundance: -; j_gene: TRBJ2-1; v_gene: TRBV10-3
CDR3nt: TGTGCCAGCAGAGCCGACACAAGCAATCAGCCCCAGCATTTT; CDR3aa: CASRADTSNQPQHF; len: 14; d_gene: -; abundance: -; j_gene: TRBJ1-5; v_gene: TRBV6-5
CDR3nt: TGTGCCGCCCTAATTGACAGGATGCGTTACGAGCAGTACTTC; CDR3aa: CAALIDRMRYEQYF; len: 14; d_gene: -; abundance: -; j_gene: TRBJ2-7; v_gene: TRBV6-1
CDR3nt: TGTGCCAGCAGCTTAGTAACTACCGGGGAGCTGTTTTTT; CDR3aa: CASSLVTTGELFF; len: 13; d_gene: -; abundance: -; j_gene: TRBJ2-2; v_gene: TRBV7-2
CDR3nt: TGTGCCAGCAGCCATGGGCGCGCCGGAGCTGGTAATGAAAAACTGTTTTTT; CDR3aa: CASSHGRAGAGNEKLFF; len: 17; d_gene: -; abundance: -; j_gene: TRBJ1-4; v_gene: TRBV7-2
CDR3nt: TGCGCCAGCAGCCTCATCGGGATAGATACGCAGTATTTT; CDR3aa: CASSLIGIDTQYF; len: 13; d_gene: -; abundance: -; j_gene: TRBJ2-3; v_gene: TRBV4-1
CDR3nt: TGTGCCAGCAGTTACTCGGCCGAGCCGGCCAATGAGCAGTTCTTC; CDR3aa: CASSYSAEPANEQFF; len: 15; d_gene: -; abundance: -; j_gene: TRBJ2-1; v_gene: TRBV6-5
CDR3nt: TGTGCCAGTAGTCTTAAGACAGCATACAATGAGCAGTTCTTC; CDR3aa: CASSLKTAYNEQFF; len: 14; d_gene: -; abundance: -; j_gene: TRBJ2-1; v_gene: TRBV19
CDR3nt: TGCGCCAGCAGCCAAGGTATGGGAGGAACTGACGAGCAGTACTTC; CDR3aa: CASSQGMGGTDEQYF; len: 15; d_gene: -; abundance: medium-sized; j_gene: TRBJ2-7; v_gene: TRBV4-3
CDR3nt: TGTGCCAGCAGCTCCACCGGGGGGGAGTGGTATGGCTACACCTTC; CDR3aa: CASSSTGGEWYGYTF; len: 15; d_gene: -; abundance: few; j_gene: TRBJ1-2; v_gene: TRBV5-6
CDR3nt: TGTGCCAGCAGTTTCCAGGGGCTGGACTACGAGCAGTACTTC; CDR3aa: CASSFQGLDYEQYF; len: 14; d_gene: -; abundance: -; j_gene: TRBJ2-7; v_gene: TRBV27
CDR3nt: TGTGCCAGCAGTGGTAGTTCCTACAATGAGCAGTTCTTC; CDR3aa: CASSGSSYNEQFF; len: 13; d_gene: -; abundance: -; j_gene: TRBJ2-1; v_gene: TRBV6-1
CDR3nt: TGTGCCAGCAGCCCTCGGGACAGGCTACACACTGAAGCTTTCTTT; CDR3aa: CASSPRDRLHTEAFF; len: 15; d_gene: TRBD1; abundance: -; j_gene: TRBJ1-1; v_gene: TRBV9
CDR3nt: TGTGCCAGTAGTAGTGACGGTTACGAGCAGTACTTC; CDR3aa: CASSSDGYEQYF; len: 12; d_gene: -; abundance: -; j_gene: TRBJ2-7; v_gene: TRBV19
CDR3nt: TGCAGCGTTAAAGGGCTGTCCTACGAGCAGTACTTC; CDR3aa: CSVKGLSYEQYF; len: 12; d_gene: -; abundance: -; j_gene: TRBJ2-7; v_gene: TRBV29-1
CDR3nt: TGTGCCAGCAGTGAATTGCCCCCCCGAGAGACCCAGTACTTC; CDR3aa: CASSELPPRETQYF; len: 14; d_gene: -; abundance: -; j_gene: TRBJ2-5; v_gene: TRBV25-1
CDR3nt: TGCGCCAGCAGCCGAGCGGGAGAAGAAGATACGCAGTATTTT; CDR3aa: CASSRAGEEDTQYF; len: 14; d_gene: TRBD2; abundance: few; j_gene: TRBJ2-3; v_gene: TRBV4-1
CDR3nt: TGTGCCAGCAGCGCCGTCGCGGGGGGGAGCACAGATACGCAGTATTTT; CDR3aa: CASSAVAGGSTDTQYF; len: 16; d_gene: TRBD2; abundance: -; j_gene: TRBJ2-3; v_gene: TRBV7-2
CDR3nt: TGTGCCAGCAGTTACTCATCAGGATACACCGGGGAGCTGTTTTTT; CDR3aa: CASSYSSGYTGELFF; len: 15; d_gene: -; abundance: -; j_gene: TRBJ2-2; v_gene: TRBV6-5
CDR3nt: TGCAGCGGTATAGCGGCAGGGGATGTTCAGTACTTC; CDR3aa: CSGIAAGDVQYF; len: 12; d_gene: -; abundance: -; j_gene: TRBJ2-4; v_gene: TRBV29-1
CDR3nt: TGCGCCAGCAGCCAAGACCACAGGGGGCTTTCCTACGAGCAGTACTTC; CDR3aa: CASSQDHRGLSYEQYF; len: 16; d_gene: TRBD1; abundance: once; j_gene: TRBJ2-7; v_gene: TRBV4-3
CDR3nt: TGCGCCAGCAGCCAACTACCGGGACTACAAGAGACCCAGTACTTC; CDR3aa: CASSQLPGLQETQYF; len: 15; d_gene: TRBD2; abundance: -; j_gene: TRBJ2-5; v_gene: TRBV4-3
CDR3nt: TGTGCCAGCAGTTCCTTTGTATTGGCAGGGATAAACTATGGCTACACCTTC; CDR3aa: CASSSFVLAGINYGYTF; len: 17; d_gene: -; abundance: -; j_gene: TRBJ1-2; v_gene: TRBV27
CDR3nt: TGTGCCACCAGCAGAGCGTCGCGGGGGGAGACTGAAGCTTTCTTT; CDR3aa: CATSRASRGETEAFF; len: 15; d_gene: -; abundance: -; j_gene: TRBJ1-1; v_gene: TRBV15